These 11 T cell receptor beta chains were all obtained from the same sample, sequenced in a study of response to subunit inactivated influenza vaccine. TCRdb reprocessed the RT-PCR reads via MiXCR and lists one record per CDR3 protein. The sample records 650,000 to 800,000 distinct CDR3 sequences, approximately 17% being singletons. Sequences were derived from PBMCs from blood, sampled 5 days after vaccination. The receptor source for this set is a man in his fifties who received an inactivated influenza vaccine.

This chain links TRBV11-2 with TRBJ2-2; the D is unclear. V was cut by 4 bases and J by 2 bases, with 17 bases left in between. Germline V CDR1 and CDR2: SGHAT, FQNNGV. This CDR3 spans 17 amino acids. The DNA of the CDR3 is TGTGCCAGCAGCTCTACCAGGCTATACCTCAACACCGGGGAGCTGTTTTTT. Encoded protein: CASSSTRLYLNTGELFF.

This clonotype was observed a handful of times. The gene calls are TRBV15 and TRBJ2-7, with TRBD2 as a possible D gene (5 bases). The CDR3 is made up of 16 amino acids. V lost 0 bases to trimming and J lost 0 bases, with 12 bases between them. CDR1 is LNHNV and CDR2 is YYDKDF in the germline V gene (reference sequence). The CDR3 region is CATSRDFEGFSYEQYF. As DNA, the CDR3 is TGTGCCACCAGCAGAGATTTTGAGGGTTTCTCCTACGAGCAGTACTTC.

This clonotype was recorded at least ten times. This rearrangement joins TRBV29-1 to TRBJ2-5; 8 bases are a match to TRBD1. The CDR3 is 15 amino acids. CDR1 SQVTM and CDR2 ANQGSEA come from the germline V gene. Germline trimming cut 7 bases from V and 5 bases from J; bases unmatched to any gene: 15. DNA of the CDR3: TGCAGCGGTCAAAAGTTCGACAGGGGCTATGAGACCCAGTACTTC. Translated: CSGQKFDRGYETQYF.

The V gene is TRBV7-2, the J gene TRBJ2-1; D is perhaps TRBD2 (5 bases). The V gene's germline CDR1 is SGHTA and CDR2 FQGNSA. V lost 0 bases and J 7 bases, leaving 10 bases between the germline ends. CDR3 length: 14 amino acids. CDR3: CASSLASERNEQFF. The CDR3 DNA follows: TGTGCCAGCAGCTTAGCTAGCGAGAGGAATGAGCAGTTCTTC.

This rearrangement joins TRBV6-5 to TRBJ1-2, with D perhaps matching TRBD1 (6 bases). This CDR3 has 13 residues. V lost 6 bases and J 2 bases, leaving 10 bases between the germline ends. CDR1 MNHEY and CDR2 SVGAGI come from the germline V gene. CDR3 coding DNA: TGTGCCAGCAGATATACAGGGAACTATGGCTACACCTTC. This codes for CASRYTGNYGYTF.

This clonotype was observed a few times. The J gene is TRBJ2-2, the V gene TRBV12-3 or TRBV12-4, with a weak D call TRBD2 (6 bases). The CDR3 is 15 amino acids. V was clipped by 6 bases and J by 4 bases, with 15 bases between them. CDR3 coding DNA: TGTGCCAGCAGCTCAGTGCAGGGAGGCACCGGGGAGCTGTTTTTT. The encoded protein is CASSSVQGGTGELFF.

The rearrangement uses TRBV18 and TRBJ1-4; 10 bases map to TRBD1. Trimming at V came to 3 bases and at J to 8 bases, leaving 6 bases not matched to a gene. This CDR3 has 15 residues. The V gene's germline CDR1 is KGHSH and CDR2 LQKENI. CDR3 region: CASSPPTGGLEKLFF. The CDR3 DNA reads TGTGCCAGCTCACCGCCGACAGGGGGCTTGGAAAAACTGTTTTTT.

The CDR3 reads CASSLSVDSNQPQHF. The CDR3 nucleotides are TGTGCCAGCAGTTTATCCGTTGATAGCAATCAGCCCCAGCATTTT. The chain uses TRBV28 and TRBJ1-5; D unclear. V was trimmed by 1 base and J by 0 bases, leaving 7 bases between them. Germline V gives CDR1 MDHEN, CDR2 SYDVKM. The length of the CDR3 is 15 residues.

There are a few counts of this clonotype. The chain is built from TRBV7-9 and TRBJ2-1; a possible D gene is TRBD1 (6 bases). Trimming pared 5 bases from V and 2 bases from J, leaving 13 bases between. CDR3 length: 15 residues. Germline V CDR1 and CDR2: SEHNR, FQNEAQ (reference sequence). CDR3 nucleotide sequence: TGTGCCAGCAGCAAAGACAGGTCAGCCTACAATGAGCAGTTCTTC. Amino acids: CASSKDRSAYNEQFF.

The chain recombines TRBV5-1 with TRBJ1-1, with a possible D match to TRBD1 (5 bases). The CDR3 covers 14 residues. The V end lost 1 base, the J end lost 4 bases, and 11 bases lay between the germline ends. Germline V CDR1 and CDR2: SGHRS, YFSETQ. The CDR3 bases are TGCGCCAGCAGCTTGCGTGGGGCGGTCACTGAAGCTTTCTTT. Residues: CASSLRGAVTEAFF.

CDR3 in amino acids: CSARDPTGGANYGYTF. The CDR3 DNA is TGCAGTGCTAGAGATCCGACAGGCGGAGCTAACTATGGCTACACCTTC. The chain employs TRBV20-1 and TRBJ1-2, with TRBD1 as a possible D gene (6 bases). This CDR3 spans 16 amino acids. Trimming removed 0 bases at V and 0 bases at J, with 14 bases between. Per the germline V gene, CDR1 is DFQATT and CDR2 is SNEGSKA (reference sequence).